This T cell receptor (beta chain) is drawn from a study of blood T cell repertoires in COVID-19. The germline CDR1 and CDR2 sequences are MDHEN and SYDVKM. This CDR3 is built from 13 residues. V shed 6 bases and J shed 3 bases, with 8 bases lying between them. The table came from immunoSEQ multiplex PCR; TCRdb's copy has only in-frame clones and leaves some out. The sample records more than 200,000 clones, roughly 87% being singletons. Participants were aged roughly 18 to 100 years from roughly 26 US areas. Assignments of participants to cohorts depended upon their own reported clinical history. This clonotype was obtained from a man aged 25-45 years in a cohort exposed to, infected with or recovered from COVID-19 (not recorded which). The rearrangement joins TRBV28 to TRBJ1-4; D is ambiguous. Sequences were obtained from PBMCs or T cells enriched from blood (not recorded which). CDR3 protein: CASSGGANEKLFF. As DNA, the CDR3 is TGTGCCAGCAGCGGCGGAGCTAATGAAAAACTGTTTTTT.